The entry that follows covers one TCR beta chain sequence. In the same sample, other DNA sequences code for this CDR3. This specimen belongs to a study of cytomegalovirus exposure and HLA in healthy donors. Study details: Early released data comprised tens of millions of unique TCRs from HLA-typed donors.

Primers for the PCR totalled 60 Vbeta and 13 Jbeta. In the original workflow: In a later analysis, 80 million to 100 million unique TCR beta chains included roughly 11 million shared by two or more donors. Clones were read by immunoSEQ multiplex PCR, and TCRdb kept only the in-frame ones, dropping some. That table gives V, J and clone size, and the DNA gave D and trimming. The sample carries about 41,000 clones, 65% to 85% recorded once. Trimming left V 0 bases short and J 4 bases short, with 6 bases between. Germline CDR1 and CDR2: SGHRS and YFSETQ. The length of the CDR3 is 13 residues. The sample was PBMCs. The chain carries TRBV5-1 and TRBJ2-3; D is possibly TRBD2 (6 bases). The TCR comes from a man in his fifties or sixties in good health and CMV-seronegative. The DNA for the CDR3 is TGCGCCAGCAGCTTGGCGGGAGCAGATACGCAGTATTTT. The encoded protein is CASSLAGADTQYF. Using reference TRBV5-1 and TRBJ2-3 for the parts outside the CDR3, the full variable domain is KAGVTQTPRYLIKTRGQQVTLSCSPISGHRSVSWYQQTPGQGLQFLFEYFSETQRNKGNFPGRFSGRQFSNSRSEMNVSTLELGDSALYLCASSLAGADTQYFGPGTRLTVL.